A single sample gave rise to the 14 T cell receptor beta chains below, sequenced in a study of cytomegalovirus exposure and HLA in healthy donors. This table comes from immunoSEQ multiplex PCR, and its TCRdb copy is limited to in-frame clones, with some not included. The sample consists of about 74,000 clones, about 93% of them appearing once. Sequencing was performed on PBMCs. Receptors were obtained from a man aged 18 to 30 in good health and CMV-seropositive.

J is TRBJ2-1 and V is TRBV2, with 12 bases fitting TRBD2. Germline V lookup: CDR1 SNHLY, CDR2 FYNNEI. The CDR3 loop spans 15 amino acids. Germline trimming cut 6 bases from V and 7 bases from J; bases unmatched to any gene: 7. This chain's CDR3 is CASRTSSGRANEQFF. The CDR3, as DNA: TGTGCCAGCAGGACTTCTAGCGGGAGGGCGAATGAGCAGTTCTTC.

This chain links TRBV6-6 with TRBJ2-7; 8 positions agree with TRBD1. The germline V gene encodes CDR1 MNHNY and CDR2 SVGAGI (reference sequence). This CDR3 has 14 amino acids. V was clipped by 10 bases and J by 2 bases; unmatched bases: 10. CDR3 coding DNA: TGTGCCACCTCCTCGGGACAGGTCGCCTACGAGCAGTACTTC. Residues: CATSSGQVAYEQYF.

The chain uses TRBV6-4 and TRBJ1-1; 8 positions agree with TRBD1. The CDR3 loop spans 15 amino acids. The J segment lost 1 base and the V segment lost 6 bases, leaving 7 bases of the junction unmatched. Germline loops: CDR1 MRHNA, CDR2 SNTAGT. The CDR3 sequence: CASSSTGTGNTEAFF. CDR3 sequence (DNA): TGTGCCAGCAGCTCAACCGGGACAGGGAACACTGAAGCTTTCTTT.

This clone was counted once. The gene calls are TRBV28 and TRBJ2-3, with TRBD2 matching over 8 bases. Per germline, CDR1 MDHEN and CDR2 SYDVKM. V shed 3 bases and J 5 bases; nucleotides not matched to a gene: 7. The CDR3 is 15 residues long. DNA for the CDR3: TGTGCCAGCAGTTTTAGACACGGGGGGGAAGATACGCAGTATTTT. Its translation is CASSFRHGGEDTQYF.

The rearrangement links TRBV7-6 to TRBJ2-2, with D tentatively TRBD1 (6 bases). This CDR3 region has 13 residues. The germline V gene encodes CDR1 SGHVS and CDR2 FNYEAQ. Trimming stripped 4 bases from V and 6 bases from J, with 9 bases between. Here the CDR3 reads CASSSNRAGELFF. The CDR3 DNA is TGTGCCAGCAGCTCTAACAGGGCCGGGGAGCTGTTTTTT.

The rearrangement links TRBV28 to TRBJ2-7, with 7 bases fitting TRBD1. V lost 5 bases and J lost 1; bases outside the gene matches: 5. Germline-derived CDR1 and CDR2 are MDHEN and SYDVKM. This CDR3 contains 14 residues. The CDR3 here is CASSLTGQSYEQYF. The CDR3 coding sequence is TGTGCCAGCAGTCTAACGGGACAGTCCTACGAGCAGTACTTC. The full variable domain, in which reference TRBV28 and TRBJ2-7 provide the parts outside the CDR3, is DVKVTQSSRYLVKRTGEKVFLECVQDMDHENMFWYRQDPGLGLRLIYFSYDVKMKEKGDIPEGYSVSREKKERFSLILESASTNQTSMYLCASSLTGQSYEQYFGPGTRLTVT.

The chain carries TRBV4-1 and TRBJ2-1, with 8 bases identical to TRBD2. This CDR3 has 18 residues. V trimming: 0 bases; J trimming: 4 bases; junction bases outside the gene matches: 11. Germline CDR1 reads MGHRA; CDR2 reads YSYEKL. As DNA, the CDR3 is TGCGCCAGCAGCCAAGATTTTAGGGCGGGAGGCACTTACAATGAGCAGTTCTTC. It is translated as CASSQDFRAGGTYNEQFF.

This clone appeared once. The V call is TRBV5-4, the J call TRBJ2-7; a possible D gene is TRBD1 (5 bases). Per the germline V gene, CDR1 is SGHNT and CDR2 is YYREEE (reference sequence). The CDR3 totals 14 residues. V lost 2 bases and J lost 0, with 9 bases in between. The CDR3, as DNA: TGTGCCAGCAGCTTCTCAGGGCCCTCCTACGAGCAGTACTTC. Translation: CASSFSGPSYEQYF.

The J gene is TRBJ1-2, the V gene TRBV28, with D perhaps matching TRBD1 (5 bases). The germline CDR1 and CDR2 sequences are MDHEN and SYDVKM. The V and J ends lost 7 bases and 4 bases respectively, with 10 bases between them. This CDR3 has 12 residues. The CDR3 DNA reads TGTGCCAGCACCCGGGACTTCTATGGCTACACCTTC. It is translated as CASTRDFYGYTF.

This chain links TRBV30 with TRBJ2-1; 9 nucleotides agree with TRBD1. The CDR3 spans 14 residues. The junction had 4 bases not matched to a gene; V was cut back by 3 bases and J by 4 bases. Germline CDR1 reads GTSNPN; CDR2 reads SVGIG (reference sequence). CDR3 sequence (DNA): TGTGCCTGGAGAGCGGGACAGGGATACAATGAGCAGTTCTTC. Its translation: CAWRAGQGYNEQFF. Filled out from reference TRBV30 and TRBJ2-1, the complete variable domain reads SQTIHQWPATLVQPVGSPLSLECTVEGTSNPNLYWYRQAAGRGLQLLFYSVGIGQISSEVPQNLSASRPQDRQFILSSKKLLLSDSGFYLCAWRAGQGYNEQFFGPGTRLTVL.

V usage is TRBV11-3 and J usage is TRBJ2-1; 7 nucleotides align to TRBD1. Germline CDR1 reads SGHNT; CDR2 reads YENEEA. The CDR3 length is 17 residues. The junction had 7 bases not matched to a gene; V was cut back by 0 bases and J by 2 bases. The CDR3 protein is CASSLDPRQGAYNEQFF. The CDR3 coding sequence is TGTGCCAGCAGCTTAGATCCCAGACAGGGAGCCTACAATGAGCAGTTCTTC.

The chain joins TRBV7-8 to TRBJ2-2, with 7 bases matching TRBD2. Trimming at V came to 6 bases and at J to 4 bases, leaving 11 bases not matched to a gene. The germline gives CDR1 SGHVS, CDR2 FQNEAQ. The CDR3 extends over 16 amino acids. CDR3 sequence reads: CASRGRTSSFTGELFF. For the CDR3, the DNA is TGTGCCAGCAGGGGAAGGACTAGTTCCTTCACCGGGGAGCTGTTTTTT.

The CDR3 DNA sequence: TGTGCCAGCAGGTCACTTGGACAGGGCAATCAGCCCCAGCATTTT. The encoded protein is CASRSLGQGNQPQHF. J is TRBJ1-5 and V is TRBV28, with 7 bases fitting TRBD1. V was clipped by 6 bases and J by 2 bases; unmatched bases: 7. Germline assignment: CDR1 MDHEN and CDR2 SYDVKM. The length of the CDR3 is 15 residues.

This chain connects TRBV6-5 to TRBJ2-1, with 7 positions matching TRBD2. Germline V gene sequence: CDR1 MNHEY, CDR2 SVGAGI. The length of the CDR3 is 15 residues. V shed 0 bases and J 4 bases; nucleotides not matched to a gene: 3. The chain's CDR3 is CASSYSRREYNEQFF. As DNA, the CDR3 is TGTGCCAGCAGTTACTCGAGGCGGGAGTACAATGAGCAGTTCTTC.